This T cell receptor beta chain was sequenced for a study of cytomegalovirus exposure and HLA in healthy donors. With 60 Vbeta and 13 Jbeta primers, the PCR was carried out. The table came from immunoSEQ multiplex PCR; TCRdb's copy has only in-frame clones and leaves some out. This sample's table has approximately 110,000 clones. The CDR3 is made up of 10 amino acids. Germline V CDR1 and CDR2: MNHNS, SASEGT. V was pared by 10 bases and J by 4 bases, with 5 bases between. V gene TRBV6-1 combines with J gene TRBJ1-3, with unresolved D. Sequencing was done on a sample of PBMCs. The receptor comes from a young man in good health and CMV-seronegative. The CDR3 region is CAILGNTIYF. For the CDR3, the DNA is TGTGCCATCCTCGGAAACACCATATATTTT.